This T cell receptor beta chain came from a study of cytomegalovirus exposure and HLA in healthy donors. Study-wide background: Earlier work reported 117 million unique TCR beta sequences from roughly 180 million T cells. Study-wide findings and caveats: The authors considered a cluster of highly shared sequence variants likely to be a sequencing artifact. TCR beta chain V- and J-gene trimming was linked, in a later analysis, to a missense variant in DCLRE1C.

CDR3 length: 15 amino acids. Between the trimmed V and J ends, which lost 3 bases and 4 bases, there was a span of 19 bases. Per germline, CDR1 SQVTM and CDR2 ANQGSEA. The PCR had 60 Vbeta and 13 Jbeta primers. Generated by immunoSEQ multiplex PCR, the TCRdb table keeps only in-frame clones and is missing some. The sample holds fewer than 200,000 clones; 84% are singletons and the top ten take 0.8% to 1.3%. Comment on this clone: The antigen is not known.

This sequence originates from a man between 25 and 39 years old in good health and CMV-seronegative. The sequenced material came from PBMCs. The chain recombines TRBV29-1 with TRBJ2-7; D is possibly TRBD1 (7 bases). CDR3 nucleotides: TGCAGCGTTGAGATATCAGGGGGGTGGTCTTACGAGCAGTACTTC. The encoded protein is CSVEISGGWSYEQYF.